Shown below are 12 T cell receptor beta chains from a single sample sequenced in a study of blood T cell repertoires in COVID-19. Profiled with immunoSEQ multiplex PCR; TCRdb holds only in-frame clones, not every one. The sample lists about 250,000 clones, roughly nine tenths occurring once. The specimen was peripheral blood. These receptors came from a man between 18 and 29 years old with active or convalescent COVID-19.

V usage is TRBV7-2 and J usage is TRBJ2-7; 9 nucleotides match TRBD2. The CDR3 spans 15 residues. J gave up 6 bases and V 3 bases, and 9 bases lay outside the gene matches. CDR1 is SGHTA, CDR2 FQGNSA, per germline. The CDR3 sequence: CASSLISGSLVEQYF. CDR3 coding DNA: TGTGCCAGCAGCTTGATTAGCGGGAGTCTCGTCGAGCAGTACTTC.

In nucleotides, the CDR3 is TGTGCCACCAGCCCTGGACTCTACGAGCAGTACTTC. The encoded protein is CATSPGLYEQYF. V usage is TRBV15 and J usage is TRBJ2-7; D possibly corresponds to TRBD2 (5 bases). This CDR3 has 12 residues. Germline loops: CDR1 LNHNV, CDR2 YYDKDF (reference sequence). Trimming stripped 5 bases from V and 3 bases from J, with 8 bases between. Using reference TRBV15 and TRBJ2-7 for the parts outside the CDR3, the full variable domain is DAMVIQNPRYQVTQFGKPVTLSCSQTLNHNVMYWYQQKSSQAPKLLFHYYDKDFNNEADTPDNFQSRRPNTSFCFLDIRSPGLGDTAMYLCATSPGLYEQYFGPGTRLTVT.

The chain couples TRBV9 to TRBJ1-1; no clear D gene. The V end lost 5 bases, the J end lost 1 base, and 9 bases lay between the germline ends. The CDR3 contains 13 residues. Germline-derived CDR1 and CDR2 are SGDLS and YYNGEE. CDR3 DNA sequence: TGTGCCAGCAGAAATCCGGGGAACACTGAAGCTTTCTTT. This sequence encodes CASRNPGNTEAFF.

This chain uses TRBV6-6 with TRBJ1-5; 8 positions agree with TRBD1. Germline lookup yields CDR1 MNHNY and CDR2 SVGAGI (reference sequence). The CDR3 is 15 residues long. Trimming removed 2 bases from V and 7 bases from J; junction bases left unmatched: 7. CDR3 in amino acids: CASSYQDRVDQPQHF. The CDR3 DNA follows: TGTGCCAGCAGTTACCAGGACAGGGTAGACCAGCCCCAGCATTTT.

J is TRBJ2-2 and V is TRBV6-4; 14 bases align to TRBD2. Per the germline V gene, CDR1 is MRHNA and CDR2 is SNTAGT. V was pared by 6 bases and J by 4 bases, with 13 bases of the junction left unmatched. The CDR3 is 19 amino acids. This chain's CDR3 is CASSRQGLAGGRFTGELFF. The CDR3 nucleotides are TGTGCCAGCAGCCGCCAAGGACTAGCGGGGGGACGGTTCACCGGGGAGCTGTTTTTT.

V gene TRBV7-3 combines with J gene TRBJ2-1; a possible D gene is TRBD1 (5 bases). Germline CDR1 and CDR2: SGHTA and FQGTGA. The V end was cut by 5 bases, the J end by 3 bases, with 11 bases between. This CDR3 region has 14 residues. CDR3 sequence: CASSPAGYYNEQFF. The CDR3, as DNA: TGTGCCAGCAGCCCCGCAGGGTACTACAATGAGCAGTTCTTC. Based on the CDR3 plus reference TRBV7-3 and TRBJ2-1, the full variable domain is GAGVSQTPSNKVTEKGKYVELRCDPISGHTALYWYRQSLGQGPEFLIYFQGTGAADDSGLPNDRFFAVRPEGSVSTLKIQRTERGDSAVYLCASSPAGYYNEQFFGPGTRLTVL.

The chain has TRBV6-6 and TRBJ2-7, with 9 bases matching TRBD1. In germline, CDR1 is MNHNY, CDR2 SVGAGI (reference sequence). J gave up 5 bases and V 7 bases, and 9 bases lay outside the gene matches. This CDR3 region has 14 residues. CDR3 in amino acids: CASTESGTGHEQYF. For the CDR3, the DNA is TGTGCCAGCACCGAATCCGGGACAGGGCACGAGCAGTACTTC.

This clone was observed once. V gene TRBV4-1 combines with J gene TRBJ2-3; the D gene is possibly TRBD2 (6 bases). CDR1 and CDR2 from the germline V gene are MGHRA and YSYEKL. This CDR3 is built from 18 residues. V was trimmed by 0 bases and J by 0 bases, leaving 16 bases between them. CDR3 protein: CASSQEQVPGVSTDTQYF. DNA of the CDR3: TGCGCCAGCAGCCAAGAGCAGGTCCCGGGAGTGAGCACAGATACGCAGTATTTT.

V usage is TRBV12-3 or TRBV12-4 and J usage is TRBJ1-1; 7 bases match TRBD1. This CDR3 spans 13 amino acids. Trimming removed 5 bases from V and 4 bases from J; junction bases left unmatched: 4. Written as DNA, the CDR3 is TGTGCCAGCAGTGTCCGGGACAGCACTGAAGCTTTCTTT. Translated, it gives CASSVRDSTEAFF.

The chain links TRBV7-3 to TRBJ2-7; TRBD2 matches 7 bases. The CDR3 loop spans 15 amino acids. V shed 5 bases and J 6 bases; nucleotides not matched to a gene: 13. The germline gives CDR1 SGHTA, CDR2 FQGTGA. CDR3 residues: CASSLWGGAGSEQYF. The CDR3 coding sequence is TGTGCCAGCAGCCTGTGGGGGGGAGCGGGGAGCGAGCAGTACTTC.

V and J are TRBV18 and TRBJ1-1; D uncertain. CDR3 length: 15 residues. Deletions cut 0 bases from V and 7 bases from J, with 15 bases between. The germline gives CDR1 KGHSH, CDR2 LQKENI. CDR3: CASSPPLKYPSEAFF. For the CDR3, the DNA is TGTGCCAGCTCACCACCGTTAAAGTACCCGAGTGAAGCTTTCTTT.

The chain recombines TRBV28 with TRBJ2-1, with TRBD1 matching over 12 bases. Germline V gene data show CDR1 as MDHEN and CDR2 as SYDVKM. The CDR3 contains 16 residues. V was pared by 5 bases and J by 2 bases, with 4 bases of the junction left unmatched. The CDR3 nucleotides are TGTGCCAGCAGTACCCGGGACAGGGGGCCCTACAATGAGCAGTTCTTC. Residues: CASSTRDRGPYNEQFF. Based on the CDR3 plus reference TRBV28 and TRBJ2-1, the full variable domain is DVKVTQSSRYLVKRTGEKVFLECVQDMDHENMFWYRQDPGLGLRLIYFSYDVKMKEKGDIPEGYSVSREKKERFSLILESASTNQTSMYLCASSTRDRGPYNEQFFGPGTRLTVL.